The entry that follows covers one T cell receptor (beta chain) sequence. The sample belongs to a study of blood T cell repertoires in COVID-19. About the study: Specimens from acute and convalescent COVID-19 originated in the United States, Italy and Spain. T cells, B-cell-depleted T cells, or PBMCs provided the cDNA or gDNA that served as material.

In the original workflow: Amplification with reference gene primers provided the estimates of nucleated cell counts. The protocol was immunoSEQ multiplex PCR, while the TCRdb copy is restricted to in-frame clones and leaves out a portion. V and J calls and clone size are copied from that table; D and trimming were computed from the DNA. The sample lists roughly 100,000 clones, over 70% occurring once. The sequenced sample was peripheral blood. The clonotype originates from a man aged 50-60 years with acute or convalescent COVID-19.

The CDR3 region is CAAGVQYF. In DNA form, the CDR3 reads TGTGCGGCGGGGGTGCAGTACTTC. This chain links TRBV30 with TRBJ2-7; 7 bases map to TRBD2. Germline assignment: CDR1 GTSNPN and CDR2 SVGIG (reference sequence). There are 8 residues in the CDR3.